A selection of T cell receptor beta chains follows, all from one sample in a study of human versus mouse CDR3 diversity and MHC coevolution. Assay: immunoSEQ multiplex PCR; the TCRdb copy retains only in-frame clones and omits some. The sample contains about 81,000 clones, roughly 95% of which appear only once. The sample comprised naive CD4+ T cells from blood. These receptors all stem from a person aged 25 to 75 in good health. CDR3s include the opening cysteine and the closing phenylalanine or tryptophan. The D gene is left open where the match is weak. Some rows mark clone size as missing; the rest say once, few, many or name a class of expanded clone.

CASSWGGGAYNEQFF TGCGCCAGCAGCTGGGGAGGGGGTGCCTACAATGAGCAGTTCTTC TRBV5-1 once NA TRBJ2-1
CASSPGLAGPSTDTQYF TGCGCCAGCAGCCCGGGACTAGCGGGGCCTAGCACAGATACGCAGTATTTT TRBV5-1 NA TRBD2 TRBJ2-3
CASSLQGAPDTQYF TGTGCCAGCAGCTTACAGGGGGCCCCAGATACGCAGTATTTT TRBV11-3 NA TRBD1 TRBJ2-3
CASSPGQGFSYEQYF TGTGCCAGCTCGCCCGGACAGGGCTTCTCCTACGAGCAGTACTTC TRBV18 NA TRBD1 TRBJ2-7
CASSSNLAGGSEQYF TGTGCCAGCAGTTCTAACCTAGCGGGAGGCAGCGAGCAGTACTTC TRBV7-8 once TRBD2 TRBJ2-7
CASSYVSSGRDTQYF TGTGCCAGCAGTTACGTGTCTAGCGGGAGGGATACGCAGTATTTT TRBV6-5 once TRBD2 TRBJ2-3
CASSFPRTARANTEAFF TGTGCCAGCAGTTTCCCCCGGACAGCCCGAGCAAACACTGAAGCTTTCTTT TRBV28 NA NA TRBJ1-1
CASSHGTANTEAFF TGTGCCAGCAGCCACGGGACAGCGAACACTGAAGCTTTCTTT TRBV4-2 once TRBD1 TRBJ1-1
CASSLIDGQTGELFF TGTGCCAGCAGCTTAATCGATGGGCAGACCGGGGAGCTGTTTTTT TRBV7-3 NA NA TRBJ2-2
CASSQDWGAGNTIYF TGTGCCAGCAGCCAAGATTGGGGGGCTGGAAACACCATATATTTT TRBV4-2 few NA TRBJ1-3
CASSSETGLEAFF TGTGCCAGCAGTTCCGAGACAGGTCTTGAAGCTTTCTTT TRBV6-4 NA NA TRBJ1-1
CASSYRRGDGYTF TGTGCCAGCAGTTATAGAAGGGGTGATGGGTACACCTTC TRBV6-5 NA NA TRBJ1-2
CASSPGLMETQYF TGTGCCAGCAGTCCGGGACTAATGGAGACCCAGTACTTC TRBV5-4 NA TRBD2 TRBJ2-5
CASSKTGGGYTF TGTGCCAGCAGTAAGACAGGGGGCGGCTACACCTTC TRBV6-1 NA TRBD1 TRBJ1-2
CASSATLLAGAYEQYF TGTGCCAGCAGTGCGACGTTACTAGCGGGAGCCTACGAGCAGTACTTC TRBV28 NA TRBD2 TRBJ2-7
CASSLRVPETQYF TGTGCCAGCAGCTTGAGAGTCCCAGAGACCCAGTACTTC TRBV7-2 NA NA TRBJ2-5
CASSTGQGAGEQYF TGTGCCAGCAGCACAGGACAGGGGGCGGGCGAGCAGTACTTC TRBV7-3 NA TRBD1 TRBJ2-7
CASSPGQGIGYTF TGTGCCAGCAGCCCCGGACAGGGTATAGGCTACACCTTC TRBV7-2 NA TRBD1 TRBJ1-2
CASSAPGVQGTSPLHF TGTGCCAGCAGCGCCCCGGGGGTCCAAGGCACTTCACCCCTCCACTTT TRBV9 NA NA TRBJ1-6
CASSSGQYQETQYF TGTGCCAGCAGTTCTGGACAGTACCAAGAGACCCAGTACTTC TRBV7-9 NA NA TRBJ2-5
CASSFELAGDKGEQYF TGTGCCAGCAGCTTCGAACTAGCGGGGGACAAAGGCGAGCAGTACTTC TRBV7-2 NA TRBD2 TRBJ2-7
CASSLGQGRNEQFF TGTGCCAGCAGTTTAGGACAGGGGCGCAATGAGCAGTTCTTC TRBV27 NA TRBD1 TRBJ2-1
CAWIGIAVNTEAFF TGTGCCTGGATCGGGATTGCCGTGAACACTGAAGCTTTCTTT TRBV30 NA NA TRBJ1-1
CASSFVAGFSQETQYF TGTGCCAGCAGCTTCGTAGCGGGCTTCTCTCAAGAGACCCAGTACTTC TRBV7-2 NA TRBD2 TRBJ2-5
CASSYQEGARNEQFF TGTGCCAGCAGTTATCAGGAGGGAGCTAGGAATGAGCAGTTCTTC TRBV6-5 NA NA TRBJ2-1
CASSSSGGWNEQFF TGTGCCAGTAGTAGTAGCGGGGGGTGGAATGAGCAGTTCTTC TRBV19 NA TRBD2 TRBJ2-1
CASRSTGVHEQYF TGTGCCAGCAGATCGACAGGGGTCCACGAGCAGTACTTC TRBV28 NA TRBD1 TRBJ2-7
CASSIGLPGSSYNEQFF TGTGCCAGTAGTATAGGTCTACCCGGGAGCTCCTACAATGAGCAGTTCTTC TRBV19 once NA TRBJ2-1
CASSRRQGAIYNEQFF TGTGCCAGCAGTCGACGACAGGGGGCTATCTACAATGAGCAGTTCTTC TRBV28 NA TRBD1 TRBJ2-1
CASRRGGGADTGELFF TGTGCCAGCAGGCGGGGCGGGGGGGCGGACACCGGGGAGCTGTTTTTT TRBV5-4 once TRBD2 TRBJ2-2
CASSPSIYSNQPQHF TGTGCCAGCAGTCCATCCATCTATAGCAATCAGCCCCAGCATTTT TRBV6-5 NA NA TRBJ1-5
CASAGGELEAFF TGTGCCAGCGCAGGGGGCGAATTGGAGGCTTTCTTT TRBV2 NA TRBD1 TRBJ1-1
CASSTPGTRVGGQYF TGTGCCAGCAGCACTCCCGGGACAAGGGTGGGCGGCCAGTACTTC TRBV5-8 NA NA TRBJ2-5